The present TCR beta chain was sequenced within a study of control samples from healthy donors and cancer patients. Method: immunoSEQ multiplex PCR; TCRdb's copy keeps in-frame clones and lacks some. This table holds tens of thousands of clones, 85% to 90% found once. CDR1 SNHLY and CDR2 FYNNEI come from the germline V gene. V was cut by 1 base and J by 4 bases, with 10 bases left in between. This CDR3 is 14 amino acids long. This chain uses TRBV2 with TRBJ2-5, with D uncertain. Sequenced material: PBMCs. The source of this sequence is a woman in her sixties with head and neck cancer. The CDR3 DNA sequence: TGTGCCAGCAGTGAAGTCGCCCGGGCAGAGACCCAGTACTTC. Translating gives CASSEVARAETQYF.